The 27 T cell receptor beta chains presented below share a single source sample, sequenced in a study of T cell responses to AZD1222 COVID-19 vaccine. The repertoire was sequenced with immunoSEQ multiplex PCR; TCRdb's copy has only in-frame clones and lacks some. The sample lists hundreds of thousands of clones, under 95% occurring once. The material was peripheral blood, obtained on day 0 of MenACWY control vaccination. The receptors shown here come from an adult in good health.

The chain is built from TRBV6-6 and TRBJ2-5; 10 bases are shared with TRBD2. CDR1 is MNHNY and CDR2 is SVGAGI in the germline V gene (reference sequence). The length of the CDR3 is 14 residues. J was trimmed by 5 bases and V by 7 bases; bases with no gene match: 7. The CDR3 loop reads CASKESGGVETQYF. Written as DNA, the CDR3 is TGTGCCAGCAAGGAGAGCGGGGGGGTGGAGACCCAGTACTTC.

CDR3 DNA: TGTGCCAGCAGCCAAGACGGGACACTTTCCTACAATGAGCAGTTCTTC. Its protein is CASSQDGTLSYNEQFF. The rearrangement links TRBV4-2 to TRBJ2-1; D might be TRBD1 (6 bases). Deletions cut 0 bases from V and 1 base from J, with 10 bases between. The CDR3 is 16 residues long. Germline lookup yields CDR1 LGHNA and CDR2 YNFKEQ.

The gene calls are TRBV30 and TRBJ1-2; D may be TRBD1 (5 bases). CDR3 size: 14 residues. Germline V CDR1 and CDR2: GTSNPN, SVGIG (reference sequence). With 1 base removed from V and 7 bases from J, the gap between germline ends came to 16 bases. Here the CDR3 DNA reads TGTGCCTGGAGTGATCGGGACCGCGCGCGTGGCTACACCTTC. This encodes CAWSDRDRARGYTF.

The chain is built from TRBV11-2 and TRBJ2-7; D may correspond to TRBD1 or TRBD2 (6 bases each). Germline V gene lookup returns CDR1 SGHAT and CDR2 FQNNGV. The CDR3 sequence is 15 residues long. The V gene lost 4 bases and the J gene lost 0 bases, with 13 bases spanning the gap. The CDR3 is CASSSGGGPSYEQYF. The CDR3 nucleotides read TGTGCCAGCAGCTCGGGTGGGGGGCCCTCCTACGAGCAGTACTTC. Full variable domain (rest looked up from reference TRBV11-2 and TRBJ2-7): EAGVAQSPRYKIIEKRQSVAFWCNPISGHATLYWYQQILGQGPKLLIQFQNNGVVDDSQLPKDRFSAERLKGVDSTLKIQPAKLEDSAVYLCASSSGGGPSYEQYFGPGTRLTVT.

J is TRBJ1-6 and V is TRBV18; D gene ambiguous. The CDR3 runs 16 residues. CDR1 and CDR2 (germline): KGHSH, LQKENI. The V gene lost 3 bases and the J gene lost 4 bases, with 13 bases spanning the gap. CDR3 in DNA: TGTGCCAGCTCACCGACGCAAATTCGATATAATTCACCCCTCCACTTT. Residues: CASSPTQIRYNSPLHF.

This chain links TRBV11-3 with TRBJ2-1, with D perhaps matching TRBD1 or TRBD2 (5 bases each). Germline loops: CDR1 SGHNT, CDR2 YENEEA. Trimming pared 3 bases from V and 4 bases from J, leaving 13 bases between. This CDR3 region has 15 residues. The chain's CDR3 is CASSLGREWYNEQFF. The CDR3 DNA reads TGTGCCAGCAGCTTGGGCAGGGAGTGGTACAATGAGCAGTTCTTC.

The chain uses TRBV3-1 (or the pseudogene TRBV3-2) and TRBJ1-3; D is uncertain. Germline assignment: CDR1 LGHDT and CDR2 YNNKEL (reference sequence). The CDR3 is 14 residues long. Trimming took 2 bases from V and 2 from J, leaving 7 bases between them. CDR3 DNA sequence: TGTGCCAGCAGCCAACGGTCGACTGGAAACACCATATATTTT. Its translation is CASSQRSTGNTIYF.

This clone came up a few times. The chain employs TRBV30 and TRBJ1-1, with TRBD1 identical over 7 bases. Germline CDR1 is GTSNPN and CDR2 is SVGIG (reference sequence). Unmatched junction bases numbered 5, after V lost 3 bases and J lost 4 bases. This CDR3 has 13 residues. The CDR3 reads CAWRPTGFTEAFF. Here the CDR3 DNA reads TGTGCCTGGAGACCGACAGGGTTCACTGAAGCTTTCTTT.

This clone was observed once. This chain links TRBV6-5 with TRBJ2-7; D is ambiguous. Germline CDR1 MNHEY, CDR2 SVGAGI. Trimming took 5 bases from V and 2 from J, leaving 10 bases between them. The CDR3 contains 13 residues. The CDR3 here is CASSLGSTYEQYF. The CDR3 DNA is TGTGCCAGCAGTCTGGGATCTACCTACGAGCAGTACTTC.

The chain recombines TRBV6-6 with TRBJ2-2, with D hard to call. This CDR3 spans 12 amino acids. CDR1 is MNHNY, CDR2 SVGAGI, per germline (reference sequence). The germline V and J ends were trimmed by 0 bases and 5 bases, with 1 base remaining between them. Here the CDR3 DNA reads TGTGCCAGCAGTTACTCGACCGGGGAGCTGTTTTTT. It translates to CASSYSTGELFF.

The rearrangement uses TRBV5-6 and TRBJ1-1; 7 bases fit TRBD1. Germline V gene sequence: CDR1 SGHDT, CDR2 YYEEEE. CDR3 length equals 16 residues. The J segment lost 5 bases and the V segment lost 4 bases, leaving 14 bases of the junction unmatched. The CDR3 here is CASSDGQEGVGTEAFF. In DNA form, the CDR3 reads TGTGCCAGCAGCGATGGACAGGAAGGGGTAGGGACTGAAGCTTTCTTT.

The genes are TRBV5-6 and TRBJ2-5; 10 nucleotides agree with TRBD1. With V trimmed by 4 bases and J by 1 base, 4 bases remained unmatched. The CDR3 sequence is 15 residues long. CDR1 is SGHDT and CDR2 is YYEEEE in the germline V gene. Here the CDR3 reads CASSQTGGIQETQYF. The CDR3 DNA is TGTGCCAGCAGCCAGACAGGGGGCATCCAAGAGACCCAGTACTTC.

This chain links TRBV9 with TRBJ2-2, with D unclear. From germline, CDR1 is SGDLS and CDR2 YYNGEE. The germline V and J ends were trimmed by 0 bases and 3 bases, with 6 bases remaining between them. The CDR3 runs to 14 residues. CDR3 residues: CASSVAWDTGELFF. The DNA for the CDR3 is TGTGCCAGCAGCGTAGCATGGGACACCGGGGAGCTGTTTTTT.

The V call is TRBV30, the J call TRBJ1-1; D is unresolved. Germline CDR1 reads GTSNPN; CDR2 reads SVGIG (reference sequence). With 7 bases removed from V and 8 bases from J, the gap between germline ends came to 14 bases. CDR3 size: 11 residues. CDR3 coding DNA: TGTGCCTCACTCCCCCAACTCGAAGCTTTCTTT. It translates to CASLPQLEAFF.

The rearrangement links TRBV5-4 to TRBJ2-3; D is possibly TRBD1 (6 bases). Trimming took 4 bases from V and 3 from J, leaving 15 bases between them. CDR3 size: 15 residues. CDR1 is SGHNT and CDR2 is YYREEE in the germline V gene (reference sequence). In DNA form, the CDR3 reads TGTGCCAGCAGCCGCGGCCAGGGGCGGACAGATACGCAGTATTTT. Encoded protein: CASSRGQGRTDTQYF.

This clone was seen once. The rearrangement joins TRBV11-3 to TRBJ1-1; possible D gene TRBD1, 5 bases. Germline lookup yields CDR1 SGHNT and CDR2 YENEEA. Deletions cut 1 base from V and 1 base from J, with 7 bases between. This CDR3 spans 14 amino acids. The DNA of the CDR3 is TGTGCCAGCAGCTTAGGGGGCCCGAACACTGAAGCTTTCTTT. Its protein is CASSLGGPNTEAFF.

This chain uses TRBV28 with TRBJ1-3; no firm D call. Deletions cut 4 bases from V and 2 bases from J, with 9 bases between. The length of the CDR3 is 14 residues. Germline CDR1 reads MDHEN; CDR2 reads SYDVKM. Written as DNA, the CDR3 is TGTGCCAGCAGTTCTCTAAGGCCTGGAAACACCATATATTTT. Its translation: CASSSLRPGNTIYF.

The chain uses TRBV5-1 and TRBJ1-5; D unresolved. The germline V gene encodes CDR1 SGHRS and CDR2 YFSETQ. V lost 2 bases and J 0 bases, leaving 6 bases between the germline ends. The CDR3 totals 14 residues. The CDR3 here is CASSFDNSNQPQHF. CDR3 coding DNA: TGCGCCAGCAGCTTCGACAATAGCAATCAGCCCCAGCATTTT.

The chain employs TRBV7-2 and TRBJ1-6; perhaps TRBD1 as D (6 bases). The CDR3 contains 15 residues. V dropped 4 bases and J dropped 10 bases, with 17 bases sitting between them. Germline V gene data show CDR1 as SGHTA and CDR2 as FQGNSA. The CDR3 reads CASSSKAGEGSPLHF. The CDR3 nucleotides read TGTGCCAGCAGCTCAAAGGCAGGGGAAGGATCACCCCTCCACTTT.

CDR3 in DNA: TGTGCCAGCAGCCCAGGACGGGATTCACCCCTCCACTTT. Protein product: CASSPGRDSPLHF. The chain combines TRBV7-9 with TRBJ1-6; D gene uncertain. The germline CDR1 and CDR2 sequences are SEHNR and FQNEAQ (reference sequence). The ends were cut back, 5 bases at V and 8 bases at J, with 10 bases in the middle. The CDR3 runs 13 residues.

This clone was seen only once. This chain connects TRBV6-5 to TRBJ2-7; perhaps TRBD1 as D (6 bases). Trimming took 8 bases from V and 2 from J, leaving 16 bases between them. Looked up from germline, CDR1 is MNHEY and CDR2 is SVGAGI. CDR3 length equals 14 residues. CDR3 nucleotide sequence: TGTGCCAGCCGAAGGGGGACGAATCCCTACGAGCAGTACTTC. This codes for CASRRGTNPYEQYF.

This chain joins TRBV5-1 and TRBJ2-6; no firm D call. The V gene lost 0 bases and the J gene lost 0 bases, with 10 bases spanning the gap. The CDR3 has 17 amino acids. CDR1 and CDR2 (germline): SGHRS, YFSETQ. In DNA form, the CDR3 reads TGCGCCAGCAGCTTGGGCCCCGCCCCCTCTGGGGCCAACGTCCTGACTTTC. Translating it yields CASSLGPAPSGANVLTF.

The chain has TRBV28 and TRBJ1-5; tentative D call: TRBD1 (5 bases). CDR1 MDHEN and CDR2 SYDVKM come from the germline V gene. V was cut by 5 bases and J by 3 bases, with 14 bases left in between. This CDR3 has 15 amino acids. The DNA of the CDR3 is TGTGCCAGCAGTGTAATGGGGGGGTCCAATCAGCCCCAGCATTTT. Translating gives CASSVMGGSNQPQHF.

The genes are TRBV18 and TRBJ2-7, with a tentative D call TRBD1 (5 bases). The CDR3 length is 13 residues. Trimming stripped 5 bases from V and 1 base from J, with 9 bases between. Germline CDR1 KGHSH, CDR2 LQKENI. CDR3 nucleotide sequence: TGTGCCAGCTCAGAACAGGAGTCCTACGAGCAGTACTTC. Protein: CASSEQESYEQYF.

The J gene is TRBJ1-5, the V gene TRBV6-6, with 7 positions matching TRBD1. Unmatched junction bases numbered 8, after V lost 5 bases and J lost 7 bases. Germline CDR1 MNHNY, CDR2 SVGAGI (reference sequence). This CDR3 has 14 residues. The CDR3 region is CASSPTGVRQPQHF. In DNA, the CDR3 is TGTGCCAGCAGTCCTACAGGGGTGAGGCAGCCCCAGCATTTT.

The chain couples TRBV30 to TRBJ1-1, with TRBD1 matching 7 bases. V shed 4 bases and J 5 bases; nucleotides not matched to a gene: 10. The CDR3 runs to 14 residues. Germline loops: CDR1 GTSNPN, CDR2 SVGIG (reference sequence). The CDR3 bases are TGTGCCTGGAAACAGGGGCCGCCCGGGACTGAAGCTTTCTTT. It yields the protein CAWKQGPPGTEAFF.

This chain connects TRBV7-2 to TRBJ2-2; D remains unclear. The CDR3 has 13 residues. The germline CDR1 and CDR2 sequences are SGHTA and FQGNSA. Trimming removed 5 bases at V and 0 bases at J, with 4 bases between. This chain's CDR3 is CASSPSNTGELFF. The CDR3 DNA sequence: TGTGCCAGCAGCCCATCGAACACCGGGGAGCTGTTTTTT.